This entry describes one TCR beta chain. Its antigen remains unidentified. No qualities accompany the bases; no much larger clone lies one base away. Via the germline V gene (reference sequence), CDR1 is SEHNR and CDR2 FQNEAQ. Including the terminal cysteine and phenylalanine, the CDR3 comprises 15 residues. Of all the DNA, just the CDR3 is kept, 45 bases in frame from base 1. V is trimmed back by 5 bases and J by 8 bases, and the junction contains 7 bases that no gene match accounts for. Donors formed part of the validation cohort, which comprised over a hundred subjects and was distinct from the first cohort of over 500 subjects. This sample is drawn from a study of cytomegalovirus exposure and HLA in healthy donors (dated by TCRdb to the late 2010s). Notes on the research overall: According to a later analysis, the 120 or so validation repertoires were produced on the same platform as the approximately 620 repertoires of the first cohort. The study was designed to test whether signatures of past pathogen exposure could be identified by cataloging public T cell receptors. Along with the roughly 710-subject first cohort, a separate validation cohort of over a hundred different subjects was used. High-throughput TCR immunosequencing, statistical association of individual TCRs with disease status, and machine learning were combined to predict cytomegalovirus infection status.

Libraries were prepared through the immunoSEQ multiplex PCR assay. The study's processing was this. A statistical classification framework was built to diagnose cytomegalovirus status from the catalog of TCR beta chain sequences. Held by TCRdb, this immuneACCESS table contains in-frame sequences only and omits some clones. Under half of the omission traces to an unresolved V gene where checked; the cause of the rest is unknown. The D gene and trimming were derived from the DNA, and the V and J assignments and clone size from that table. Here the sample has 200,000 to 300,000 clones; about 86% occur a single time. 1% to 1.5% of the sample is in the top ten clones. Paper-wide results and their limitations: While some public TCRs were present in many individuals, most TCR sequences turned up only very rarely across donors. The study gave a list of 150 to 200 TCR beta chains associated with cytomegalovirus. In vitro tests confirmed that a few of the cytomegalovirus-associated TCR beta chains recognize cytomegalovirus antigens. The classifier was reported to diagnose cytomegalovirus status with high specificity and sensitivity in both the original and validation cohorts. It was suggested by the authors that the approach could potentially be generalized to other disease states and immunological phenotypes. The validation cohort had no HLA typing available for a later analysis, so co-occurrence within that cohort was assessed over all 120 repertoires. Subsequent analysis determined that TCRs grouped into clusters in the first cohort also showed a tendency toward co-occurrence across the approximately 110 validation repertoires, and 85% to 95% of cluster scores exceeded 0.

The sample comprised PBMCs. Here the chain combines TRBV7-9 and TRBJ2-1; 12 of the junction bases match TRBD2. This TCR was recovered from a woman in her thirties in good health and CMV-seropositive. The CDR3 sequence is CASSQTSGSSDEQFF. The nucleotides are TGTGCCAGCAGCCAGACTAGCGGGAGCTCGGATGAGCAGTTCTTC. Full variable domain (CDR3 extended with the reference TRBV7-9 and TRBJ2-1 proteins): DTGVSQNPRHKITKRGQNVTFRCDPISEHNRLYWYRQTLGQGPEFLTYFQNEAQLEKSRLLSDRFSAERPKGSFSTLEIQRTEQGDSAMYLCASSQTSGSSDEQFFGPGTRLTVL.